This paragraph covers one T cell receptor beta chain sequence. What it binds is not known. The data derive from a study of T cell repertoires in cytomegalovirus infection. Study as a whole: HLA-B-restricted CMV epitopes that are well studied, plus recently identified HLA-C-restricted ones, were used by the study. Public TCR beta signatures were indicative of both CMV infection and a matching HLA type.

TCRdb re-called the reads through MiXCR, storing one row per CDR3 protein. The data show approximately 500,000 distinct CDR3 sequences, roughly 34% seen once. The CDR3 covers 15 residues. The trim removed 0 bases at V and 10 bases at J, leaving 5 bases unmatched. Germline loops: CDR1 SGHVT, CDR2 SQSDAQ. The chain joins TRBV7-4 to TRBJ2-1; TRBD2 matches 11 bases. This clonotype originated in a human donor in good health (CMV status not recorded). Some clones in this sample may be carry-over from other donors' samples. The sample here was cultured PBMCs, taken from culture after CMV antigen stimulation. The CDR3 coding sequence is TGTGCCAGCAGCTTAGCCGGGACTAGCGGTTTAGAGCAGTTCTTC. Translated, it gives CASSLAGTSGLEQFF. Filled out from reference TRBV7-4 and TRBJ2-1, the complete variable domain reads GAGVSQSPRYKVAKRGRDVALRCDSISGHVTLYWYRQTLGQGSEVLTYSQSDAQRDKSGRPSGRFSAERPERSVSTLKIQRTEQGDSAVYLCASSLAGTSGLEQFFGPGTRLTVL.